The clone carrying this T cell receptor (beta chain) was seen just once. Its antigen is unknown. The junction and the germline gene differ at one end; a read error may be behind it. This entry comes from a study of blood T cells in healthy people across ages. Notes on the study in general: Both higher diversity and more naive CD4+ cells marked long-lived donors when set against aged donors.

Germline loops: CDR1 SGHTA, CDR2 FQGNSA. The CDR3 covers 14 residues. A second about 7 to 11 cycle PCR used barcoded and J-beta primers. TCRdb independently ran MiXCR on the 5' RACE reads; one entry per CDR3 protein. The repertoire includes over 1,500,000 distinct CDR3 sequences, about 50% of them detected once, and roughly 2% sits in the top ten. The sequencing input was blood. The chain employs TRBV7-2 and TRBJ2-3; D gene uncertain. This clonotype was sampled from a middle-aged woman in good health. The CDR3 DNA reads TGTGCTAGCAGCGTACGGTCTAGCACAGATACGCAGTATTTT. Amino acid sequence: CASSVRSSTDTQYF.